This TCR beta chain was sequenced for a study of regulatory T cells in long-lasting Graves disease. This CDR3 has 14 residues. CDR1 is SGHAT and CDR2 is FQNNGV in the germline V gene. V lost 1 base and J 0 bases, leaving 6 bases between the germline ends. This clonotype was counted many times. Stated time point: newly diagnosed GD, antithyroid drugs for less than 3 months. Generation of the TCR library employed RNA extracted from PBMCs. The authors built TCR beta libraries using iRepertoire HTBI primers and Arm-PCR of CDR3 regions. TCRdb reprocessed the multiplex PCR reads via MiXCR and lists one record per CDR3 protein. The sample yields about 450,000 distinct CDR3 sequences, approximately 14% seen once. The sample was also reused in another study, on T cells in Graves' hyperthyroidism and ophthalmopathy.

The J gene is TRBJ1-1, the V gene TRBV11-2; no reliable D call. This specimen was peripheral blood mononuclear cells (PBMCs), taken at new diagnosis, from a patient treated with antithyroid drugs. This receptor was taken from a woman aged 50 to 60 with Graves disease. DNA for the CDR3: TGTGCCAGCAGCTTAGTCGTTATGAACACTGAAGCTTTCTTT. Protein sequence: CASSLVVMNTEAFF.